The 11 T cell receptor beta chains presented below share a single source sample, sequenced in a study of T cells after yellow fever vaccination. TCRdb reanalysed the 5' RACE reads using MiXCR and keeps one entry per CDR3 protein. The data show around 600,000 distinct CDR3 sequences, 9% to 15% seen once. Here the sequenced sample was PBMCs, taken on the day of the yellow fever booster vaccination. These receptor sequences come from a man aged 25-45 years who received the YFV17D yellow fever vaccine.

This clonotype came up many times. The CDR3 DNA follows: TGTGCCAGCAGCTTAGATGACAGACTATACAATCAGCCCCAGCATTTT. Protein: CASSLDDRLYNQPQHF. J is TRBJ1-5 and V is TRBV7-6; tentative D call: TRBD1 (5 bases). Per the germline V gene, CDR1 is SGHVS and CDR2 is FNYEAQ. The CDR3 has 16 amino acids. V was clipped by 1 base and J by 3 bases, with 13 bases between them.

The V call is TRBV10-3, the J call TRBJ2-1, with D unclear. Germline CDR1 is ENHRY and CDR2 is SYGVKD. The CDR3 consists of 11 residues. V lost 4 bases and J 8 bases, leaving 6 bases between the germline ends. In DNA, the CDR3 is TGTGCCATCAGTGGGGTGGATGAGCAGTTCTTC. Protein product: CAISGVDEQFF.

This sequence joins TRBV20-1 and TRBJ1-5; possibly TRBD1 for D (6 bases). Germline V CDR1 and CDR2: DFQATT, SNEGSKA (reference sequence). CDR3 length: 15 residues. V was pared by 6 bases and J by 4 bases, with 19 bases between. In DNA, the CDR3 is TGCAGTGCCAGAAAACCGGGACACCTTAATCAGCCCCAGCATTTT. Amino acids: CSARKPGHLNQPQHF.

The chain joins TRBV9 to TRBJ2-1; possible D gene TRBD1, 6 bases. This CDR3 is built from 14 residues. Germline assignment: CDR1 SGDLS and CDR2 YYNGEE. V was cut by 0 bases and J by 5 bases, with 9 bases left in between. The CDR3 DNA reads TGTGCCAGCAGCGTAGGTCGACAGGACAATGAGCAGTTCTTC. This translates into CASSVGRQDNEQFF.

Only a few counts were recorded for this clonotype. This chain joins TRBV20-1 and TRBJ2-3; 9 positions agree with TRBD2. Trimming took 5 bases from V and 7 from J; bases not matched to a gene: 10. This CDR3 region has 14 residues. Germline assignment: CDR1 DFQATT and CDR2 SNEGSKA (reference sequence). CDR3 nucleotides: TGCAGTGCTCCCGTAGCGGGAGTCCTTTATACGCAGTATTTT. Protein: CSAPVAGVLYTQYF.

This clonotype was seen more than once but under ten times. The CDR3 DNA sequence: TGTGCCAGCAGTTTGGTGGCCTCTGGGGACGAGCAGTACTTC. This codes for CASSLVASGDEQYF. This rearrangement joins TRBV27 to TRBJ2-7; D ambiguous. This CDR3 has 14 residues. The V end was cut by 3 bases, the J end by 5 bases, with 14 bases between. Looked up from germline, CDR1 is MNHEY and CDR2 is SMNVEV (reference sequence).

The chain couples TRBV6-5 to TRBJ1-3; D remains unclear. Germline V lookup: CDR1 MNHEY, CDR2 SVGAGI. The ends were cut back, 6 bases at V and 4 bases at J, with 10 bases in the middle. This CDR3 region has 13 residues. CDR3 nucleotides: TGTGCCAGCAGCAGAGGGATCGGAAACACCATATATTTT. This gives the protein CASSRGIGNTIYF.

The chain has TRBV19 and TRBJ2-7, with 7 bases aligning to TRBD2. Germline V lookup: CDR1 LNHDA, CDR2 SQIVND (reference sequence). Losses at the gene ends were 6 bases for V and 5 bases for J; bases not matched to a gene: 7. The CDR3 totals 13 residues. As DNA, the CDR3 is TGTGCCAGTAGGGGGACGGGGGGTAACGAGCAGTACTTC. This encodes CASRGTGGNEQYF.

This rearrangement joins TRBV7-9 to TRBJ2-7; D is uncertain. The CDR3 runs 13 residues. Trimming removed 4 bases from V and 1 base from J, with 8 bases in between. CDR1 and CDR2 (germline): SEHNR, FQNEAQ (reference sequence). The CDR3 DNA reads as TGTGCCAGCAGCTCAATTGGGTCCTACGAGCAGTACTTC. This gives the protein CASSSIGSYEQYF.

The chain links TRBV12-3 or TRBV12-4 to TRBJ2-2, with 13 bases aligning to TRBD2. Trimming removed 6 bases from V and 3 bases from J; junction bases left unmatched: 13. This CDR3 region has 19 residues. The CDR3 region has the DNA TGTGCCAGCAGCCTCGGACTAGCGGGAGTCGGTTTGTACACCGGGGAGCTGTTTTTT. Residues: CASSLGLAGVGLYTGELFF.

In this sample, this clonotype turned up a few times. The DNA of the CDR3 is TGTGCCAGCAGTTACTCGACTGTTGACAGCACAGATACGCAGTATTTT. As protein: CASSYSTVDSTDTQYF. The V gene is TRBV6-5, the J gene TRBJ2-3; no reliable D call. The CDR3 runs 16 residues. Per germline, CDR1 MNHEY and CDR2 SVGAGI. V was trimmed by 0 bases and J by 0 bases, leaving 10 bases between them.